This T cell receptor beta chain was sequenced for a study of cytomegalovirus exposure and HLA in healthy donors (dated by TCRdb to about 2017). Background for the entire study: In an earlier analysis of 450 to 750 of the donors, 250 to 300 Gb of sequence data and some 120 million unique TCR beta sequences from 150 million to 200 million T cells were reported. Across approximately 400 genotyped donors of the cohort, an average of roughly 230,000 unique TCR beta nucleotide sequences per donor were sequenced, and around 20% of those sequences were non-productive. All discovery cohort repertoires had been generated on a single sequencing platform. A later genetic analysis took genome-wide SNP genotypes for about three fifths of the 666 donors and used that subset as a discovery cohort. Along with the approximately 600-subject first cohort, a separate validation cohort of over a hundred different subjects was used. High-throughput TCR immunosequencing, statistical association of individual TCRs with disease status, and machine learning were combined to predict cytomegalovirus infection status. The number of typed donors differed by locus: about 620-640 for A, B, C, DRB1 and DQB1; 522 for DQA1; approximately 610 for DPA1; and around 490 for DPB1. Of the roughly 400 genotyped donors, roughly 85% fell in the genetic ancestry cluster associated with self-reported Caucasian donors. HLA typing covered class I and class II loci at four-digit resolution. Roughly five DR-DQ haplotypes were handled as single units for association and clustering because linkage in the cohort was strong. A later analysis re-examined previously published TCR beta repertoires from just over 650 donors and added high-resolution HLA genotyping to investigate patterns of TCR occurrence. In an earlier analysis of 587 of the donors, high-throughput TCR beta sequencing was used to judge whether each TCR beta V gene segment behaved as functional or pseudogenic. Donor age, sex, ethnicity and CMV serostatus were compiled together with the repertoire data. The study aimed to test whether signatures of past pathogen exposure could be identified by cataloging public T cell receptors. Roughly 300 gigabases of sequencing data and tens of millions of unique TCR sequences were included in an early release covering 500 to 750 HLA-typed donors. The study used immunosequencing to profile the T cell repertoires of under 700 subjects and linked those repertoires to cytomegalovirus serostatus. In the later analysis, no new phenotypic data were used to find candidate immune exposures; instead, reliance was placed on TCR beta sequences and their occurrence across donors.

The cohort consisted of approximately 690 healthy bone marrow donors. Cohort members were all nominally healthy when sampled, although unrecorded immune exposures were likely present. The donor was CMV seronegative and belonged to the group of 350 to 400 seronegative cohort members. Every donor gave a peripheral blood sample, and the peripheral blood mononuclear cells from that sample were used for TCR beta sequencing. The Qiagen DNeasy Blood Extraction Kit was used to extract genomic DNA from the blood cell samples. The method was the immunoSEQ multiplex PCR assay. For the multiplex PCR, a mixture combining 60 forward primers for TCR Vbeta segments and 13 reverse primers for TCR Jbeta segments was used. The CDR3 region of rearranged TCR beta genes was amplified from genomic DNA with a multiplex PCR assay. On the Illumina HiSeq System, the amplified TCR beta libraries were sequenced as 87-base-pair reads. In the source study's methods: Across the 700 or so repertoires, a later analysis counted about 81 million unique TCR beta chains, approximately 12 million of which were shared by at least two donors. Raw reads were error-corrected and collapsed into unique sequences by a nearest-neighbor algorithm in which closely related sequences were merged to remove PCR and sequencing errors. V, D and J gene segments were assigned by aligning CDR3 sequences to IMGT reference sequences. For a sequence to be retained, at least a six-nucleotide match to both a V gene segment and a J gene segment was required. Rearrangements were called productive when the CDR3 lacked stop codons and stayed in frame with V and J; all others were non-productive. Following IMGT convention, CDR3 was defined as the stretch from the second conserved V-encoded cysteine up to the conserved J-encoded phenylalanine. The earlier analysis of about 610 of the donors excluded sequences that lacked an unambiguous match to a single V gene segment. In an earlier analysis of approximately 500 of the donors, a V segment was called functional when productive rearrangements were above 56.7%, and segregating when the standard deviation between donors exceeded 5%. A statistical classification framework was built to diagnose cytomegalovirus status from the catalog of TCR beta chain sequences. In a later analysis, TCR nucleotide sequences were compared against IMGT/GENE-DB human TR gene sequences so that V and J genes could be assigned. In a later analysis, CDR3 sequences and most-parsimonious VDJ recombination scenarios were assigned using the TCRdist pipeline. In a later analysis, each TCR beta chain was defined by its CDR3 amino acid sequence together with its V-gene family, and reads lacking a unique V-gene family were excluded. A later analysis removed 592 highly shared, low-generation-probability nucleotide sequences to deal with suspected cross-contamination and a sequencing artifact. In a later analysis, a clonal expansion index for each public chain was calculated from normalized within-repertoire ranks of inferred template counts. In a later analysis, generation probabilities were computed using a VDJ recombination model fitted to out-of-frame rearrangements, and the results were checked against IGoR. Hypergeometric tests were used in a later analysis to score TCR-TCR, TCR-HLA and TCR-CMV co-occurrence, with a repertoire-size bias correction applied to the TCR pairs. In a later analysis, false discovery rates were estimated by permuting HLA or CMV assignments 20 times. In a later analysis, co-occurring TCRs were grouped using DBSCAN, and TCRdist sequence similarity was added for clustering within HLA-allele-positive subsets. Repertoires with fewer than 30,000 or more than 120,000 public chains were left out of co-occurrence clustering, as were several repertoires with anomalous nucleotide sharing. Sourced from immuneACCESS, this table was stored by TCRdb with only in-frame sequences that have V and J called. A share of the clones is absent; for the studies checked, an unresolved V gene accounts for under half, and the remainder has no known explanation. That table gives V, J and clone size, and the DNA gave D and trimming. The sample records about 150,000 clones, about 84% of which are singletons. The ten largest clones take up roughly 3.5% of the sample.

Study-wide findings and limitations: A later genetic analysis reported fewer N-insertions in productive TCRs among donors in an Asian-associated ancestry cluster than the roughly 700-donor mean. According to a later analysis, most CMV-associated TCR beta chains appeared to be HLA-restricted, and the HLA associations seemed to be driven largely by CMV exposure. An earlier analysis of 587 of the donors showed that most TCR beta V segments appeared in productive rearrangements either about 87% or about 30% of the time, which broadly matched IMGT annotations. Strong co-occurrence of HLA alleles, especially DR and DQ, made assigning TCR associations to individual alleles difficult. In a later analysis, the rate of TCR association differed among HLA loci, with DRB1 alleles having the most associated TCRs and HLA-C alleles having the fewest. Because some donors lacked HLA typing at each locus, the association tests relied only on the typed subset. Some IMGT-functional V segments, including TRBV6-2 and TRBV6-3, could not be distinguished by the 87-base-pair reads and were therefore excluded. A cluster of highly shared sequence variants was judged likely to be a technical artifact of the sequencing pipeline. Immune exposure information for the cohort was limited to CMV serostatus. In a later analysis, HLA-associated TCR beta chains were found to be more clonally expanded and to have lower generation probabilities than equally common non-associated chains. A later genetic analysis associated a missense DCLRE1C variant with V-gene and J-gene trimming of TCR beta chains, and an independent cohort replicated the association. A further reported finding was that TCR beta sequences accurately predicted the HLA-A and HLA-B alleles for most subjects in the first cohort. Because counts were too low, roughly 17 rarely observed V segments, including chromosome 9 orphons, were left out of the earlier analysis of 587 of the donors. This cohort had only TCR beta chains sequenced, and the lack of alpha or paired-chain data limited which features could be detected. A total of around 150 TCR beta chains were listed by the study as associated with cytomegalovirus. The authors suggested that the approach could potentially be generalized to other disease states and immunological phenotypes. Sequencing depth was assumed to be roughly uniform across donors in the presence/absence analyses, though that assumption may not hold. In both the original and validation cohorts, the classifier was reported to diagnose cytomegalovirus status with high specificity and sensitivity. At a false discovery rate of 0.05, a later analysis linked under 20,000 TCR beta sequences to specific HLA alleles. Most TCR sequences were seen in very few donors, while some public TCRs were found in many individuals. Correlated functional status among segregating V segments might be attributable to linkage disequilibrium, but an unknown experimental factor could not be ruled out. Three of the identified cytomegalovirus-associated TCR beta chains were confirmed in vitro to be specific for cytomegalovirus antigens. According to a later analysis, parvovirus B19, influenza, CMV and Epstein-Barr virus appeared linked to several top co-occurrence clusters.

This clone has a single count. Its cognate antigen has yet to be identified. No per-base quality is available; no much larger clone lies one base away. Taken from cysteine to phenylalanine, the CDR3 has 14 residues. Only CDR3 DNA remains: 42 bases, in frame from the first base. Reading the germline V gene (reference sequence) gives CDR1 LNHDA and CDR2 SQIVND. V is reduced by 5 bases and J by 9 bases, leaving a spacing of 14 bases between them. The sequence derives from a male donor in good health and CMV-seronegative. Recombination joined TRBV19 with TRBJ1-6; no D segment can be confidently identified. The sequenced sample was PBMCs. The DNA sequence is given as TGTGCCAGTAGTCCTAGAGGACGGGGTTCACCCCTCCACTTT. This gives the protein CASSPRGRGSPLHF.